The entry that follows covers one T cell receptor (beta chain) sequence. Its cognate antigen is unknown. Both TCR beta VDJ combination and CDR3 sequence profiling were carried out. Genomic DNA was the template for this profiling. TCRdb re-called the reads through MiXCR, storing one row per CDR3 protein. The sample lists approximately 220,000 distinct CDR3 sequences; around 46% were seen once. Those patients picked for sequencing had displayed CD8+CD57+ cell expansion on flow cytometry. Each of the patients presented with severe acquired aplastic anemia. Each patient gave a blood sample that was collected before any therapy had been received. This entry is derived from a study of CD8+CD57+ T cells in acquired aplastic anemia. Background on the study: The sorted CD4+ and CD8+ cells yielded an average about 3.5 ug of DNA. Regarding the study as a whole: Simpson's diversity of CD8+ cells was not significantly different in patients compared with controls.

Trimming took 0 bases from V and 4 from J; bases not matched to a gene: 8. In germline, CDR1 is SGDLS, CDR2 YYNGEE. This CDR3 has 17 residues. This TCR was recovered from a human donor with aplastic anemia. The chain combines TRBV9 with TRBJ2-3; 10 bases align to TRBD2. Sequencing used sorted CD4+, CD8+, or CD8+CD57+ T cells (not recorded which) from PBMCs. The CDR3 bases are TGTGCCAGCAGCGTAGGCGGGAGCGGGGGGGCTTCAGATACGCAGTATTTT. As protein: CASSVGGSGGASDTQYF.